This paragraph covers one T cell receptor beta chain sequence. The germline CDR1 and CDR2 sequences are MNHEY and SVGAGI. This CDR3 has 16 amino acids. V shed 1 base and J 6 bases; nucleotides not matched to a gene: 11. The sample originates from a study of blood T cell repertoires in COVID-19. Original handling: Nucleated cell number was recorded as an estimate derived from reference gene primer amplification. TCRdb's table, derived via immunoSEQ multiplex PCR, lists solely in-frame clones and lacks some. V and J calls and clone size are given by that table; D and trimming were obtained from the DNA. The table shows fewer than 200,000 clones, with approximately 83% occurring only once.

The sequenced sample was peripheral blood. The TCR was taken from a man aged 50-59 years with active or convalescent COVID-19. J is TRBJ1-1 and V is TRBV6-5, with 7 bases aligning to TRBD1. This CDR3 reads CASSYFGRGSIAEAFF. The CDR3 DNA reads TGTGCCAGCAGTTACTTCGGCAGGGGGTCGATCGCTGAAGCTTTCTTT.